The 5 T cell receptor beta chains given below trace back to one sample, sequenced in a study of blood T cells in healthy people across ages. Alongside a J-beta primer mix, a sample-barcoded 5' primer served in a second PCR lasting about 6 to 11 cycles. MiXCR, run by TCRdb on the 5' RACE reads, gives a single entry per CDR3 protein. Of around 990,000 distinct CDR3 sequences in the sample, roughly two fifths are singletons; the top ten hold roughly 13%. Sequenced: blood. The receptors here all came from a man aged 18 to 30 in good health.

The chain employs TRBV7-9 and TRBJ2-5; D remains unclear. Trimming left V 2 bases short and J 3 bases short, with 16 bases between. The CDR3 runs 16 residues. Germline-derived CDR1 and CDR2 are SEHNR and FQNEAQ (reference sequence). The CDR3 protein is CASSLLVTSSKETQYF. The DNA for the CDR3 is TGTGCCAGCAGCTTATTGGTCACGTCCAGTAAAGAGACCCAGTACTTC.

The V gene is TRBV28, the J gene TRBJ2-1, with 9 bases lining up with TRBD2. Per germline, CDR1 MDHEN and CDR2 SYDVKM. V shed 5 bases and J 6 bases; nucleotides not matched to a gene: 5. The CDR3 loop spans 14 amino acids. The CDR3, as DNA: TGTGCCAGCAGTGTGTCTAGCGGGGCCAATGAGCAGTTCTTC. The encoded protein is CASSVSSGANEQFF.

This clonotype has a count of ten or more. The chain has TRBV12-3 or TRBV12-4 and TRBJ2-1; a weak D match, TRBD2 (5 bases). Trimming left V 3 bases short and J 7 bases short, with 16 bases between. This CDR3 has 15 residues. CDR3 bases: TGTGCCAGCAGTTTTAACCGAGGAGGTGGTAATGAGCAGTTCTTC. It translates to CASSFNRGGGNEQFF.

The genes are TRBV6-5 and TRBJ2-2, with TRBD1 matching over 7 bases. The length of the CDR3 is 15 residues. With V trimmed by 5 bases and J by 5 bases, 8 bases remained unmatched. Germline values: CDR1 MNHEY, CDR2 SVGAGI. CDR3: CASSQGVYGTGELFF. CDR3 in DNA: TGTGCCAGCAGTCAGGGGGTTTACGGGACCGGGGAGCTGTTTTTT.

This clonotype has ten or more counts. Relative to the germline gene, one junction end is altered; a read error may explain this. The chain links TRBV7-7 to TRBJ2-7; 13 positions match TRBD2. The DNA matches TRBJ2-5 better at its end, which makes the J call doubtful. Germline V lookup: CDR1 SSHAT, CDR2 FNYEAQ (reference sequence). The CDR3 runs 15 residues. The CDR3 reads CASSPGLAGEETQYF. CDR3 DNA: TGTGCTAGCAGCCCTGGACTAGCGGGGGAAGAGACCCAGTACTTC.